These 25 T cell receptor beta chains came from one sample sequenced in a study of metastatic and nonmetastatic thyroid tumors (TCRdb year 2020). Before undergoing thyroid surgery, none of the patients had been given any kind of treatment. Libraries came from PCR. Sequencing relied on an Illumina HiSeq 4000. TCRdb's own reprocessing of the public reads used fastp at Q25 and MiXCR and kept productive beta chains. In all, the sample holds under 25,000 clones, and approximately 26% of those were seen once. The top ten hold 6.1% of the sample. Sequencing was performed on blood. The receptors derive from a female donor with papillary thyroid cancer or a benign thyroid nodule (not recorded which). Some clones in this sample may be carry-over from other donors' samples.

This clone was counted at least ten times. J is TRBJ1-4 and V is TRBV9; no reliable D call. The CDR3 covers 15 residues. V lost 0 bases and J lost 3, with 9 bases in between. Germline lookup yields CDR1 SGDLS and CDR2 YYNGEE. The chain's CDR3 is CASSVGADPNEKLFF. CDR3 DNA: TGTGCCAGCAGCGTAGGGGCGGACCCTAATGAAAAACTGTTTTTT.

This clone occurred a few times. The chain combines TRBV30 with TRBJ1-1; 8 positions match TRBD1. J lost 1 base, V lost 3 bases, and 4 bases had no gene match. Germline V CDR1 and CDR2: GTSNPN, SVGIG (reference sequence). This CDR3 is built from 14 residues. This CDR3 reads CAWRRTGRNTEAFF. CDR3 DNA sequence: TGTGCCTGGAGGAGGACAGGGAGGAACACTGAAGCTTTCTTT. Supplemented by reference TRBV30 and TRBJ1-1, the full variable domain reads SQTIHQWPATLVQPVGSPLSLECTVEGTSNPNLYWYRQAAGRGLQLLFYSVGIGQISSEVPQNLSASRPQDRQFILSSKKLLLSDSGFYLCAWRRTGRNTEAFFGQGTRLTVV.

The V and J genes are TRBV5-1 and TRBJ1-6, with 10 nucleotides matching TRBD1. The germline V gene has CDR1 SGHRS and CDR2 YFSETQ. The CDR3 consists of 15 residues. V lost 4 bases and J lost 6; bases outside the gene matches: 4. Here the CDR3 DNA reads TGCGCCAGCAGCCAGGGACAGGGGACTAATTCACCCCTCCACTTT. It is translated as CASSQGQGTNSPLHF.

By share of the sample, this clone is medium-sized. The genes are TRBV15 and TRBJ2-6; D unresolved. The CDR3 has 15 residues. Germline CDR1 and CDR2: LNHNV and YYDKDF (reference sequence). V was clipped by 5 bases and J by 0 bases, with 8 bases between them. The CDR3 bases are TGTGCCACCAGCCTAGGTGGCTCTGGGGCCAACGTCCTGACTTTC. Encoded protein: CATSLGGSGANVLTF.

At least ten counts were recorded for this clone. J is TRBJ2-1 and V is TRBV18; no clear D gene. V lost 2 bases, J lost 12 bases, and 17 bases lay in between. The germline V gene has CDR1 KGHSH and CDR2 LQKENI. The CDR3 totals 14 residues. Here the CDR3 DNA reads TGTGCCAGCTCACCAGTCTCGGCAGCCGACTTGCAGTTCTTC. It yields the protein CASSPVSAADLQFF.

This sequence joins TRBV20-1 and TRBJ2-4; 7 bases agree with TRBD2. From germline, CDR1 is DFQATT and CDR2 SNEGSKA (reference sequence). This CDR3 has 14 amino acids. J gave up 7 bases and V 3 bases, and 9 bases lay outside the gene matches. The CDR3 is CSARDPSGNNIQYF. For the CDR3, the DNA is TGCAGTGCTAGGGACCCGAGCGGGAACAACATTCAGTACTTC.

This sequence joins TRBV19 and TRBJ1-2; possible D gene TRBD1, 5 bases. The CDR3 is made up of 11 amino acids. V lost 8 bases to trimming and J lost 4 bases, with 8 bases between them. In germline, CDR1 is LNHDA, CDR2 SQIVND (reference sequence). The CDR3 is CASSQAYGYTF. The CDR3 nucleotides are TGTGCCAGTTCACAGGCCTATGGCTACACCTTC.

On this clone: This may be a read error: a much more frequent sequence differs by one nucleotide. The chain links TRBV4-1 to TRBJ2-5; 7 bases are shared with TRBD2. Germline V gene lookup returns CDR1 MGHRA and CDR2 YSYEKL. This CDR3 region has 12 residues. V lost 10 bases, J lost 1 base, and 3 bases stayed unmatched. Here the CDR3 DNA reads TGCGCCATCGGGACTATCCAAGAGACCCAGTACTTC. Translated: CAIGTIQETQYF.

The V call is TRBV20-1, the J call TRBJ2-7; the match to TRBD2 covers 12 bases. The germline gives CDR1 DFQATT, CDR2 SNEGSKA (reference sequence). Germline trimming cut 6 bases from V and 3 bases from J; bases unmatched to any gene: 12. CDR3 size: 16 residues. DNA of the CDR3: TGCAGTGCCTATCCTAGCGGGAGGGGAGAGAACTACGAGCAGTACTTC. Translated, it gives CSAYPSGRGENYEQYF.

V usage is TRBV25-1 and J usage is TRBJ1-1, with 12 bases identical to TRBD1. CDR1 and CDR2 from the germline V gene are MGHDK and SYGVNS. Trimming removed 10 bases from V and 9 bases from J; junction bases left unmatched: 12. The CDR3 loop spans 14 amino acids. The chain's CDR3 is CAINPLRDRGQAFF. Here the CDR3 DNA reads TGTGCCATCAATCCCCTCCGGGACAGGGGGCAAGCTTTCTTT.

Regarding this clone: At one of its ends the junction is not consistent with the germline gene, which may arise from a read error. V and J are TRBV5-1 and TRBJ2-7; D not certain. CDR1 is SGHRS and CDR2 is YFSETQ in the germline V gene. There are 13 residues in the CDR3. As DNA, the CDR3 is TGCGCCACCAGCTTGGCACAGTCCTACGAGCAGTACTTC. This codes for CATSLAQSYEQYF.

V gene TRBV6-1 combines with J gene TRBJ2-2; TRBD2 aligns across 10 bases. Germline assignment: CDR1 MNHNS and CDR2 SASEGT. Losses at the gene ends were 5 bases for V and 5 bases for J; bases not matched to a gene: 5. The CDR3 is 15 amino acids. CDR3 DNA sequence: TGTGCCAGCAGTCCGGGACTAGCGAGAACCGGGGAGCTGTTTTTT. It encodes CASSPGLARTGELFF.

This clone came up many times. This sequence joins TRBV12-3 or TRBV12-4 and TRBJ1-3; weak D call: TRBD1 (5 bases). The length of the CDR3 is 15 residues. V dropped 4 bases and J dropped 2 bases, with 12 bases sitting between them. The DNA of the CDR3 is TGTGCCAGCAGTTATCCGGGGACCGCTGGAAACACCATATATTTT. Encoded protein: CASSYPGTAGNTIYF.

This clone rates as medium-sized. The chain recombines TRBV12-3 or TRBV12-4 with TRBJ2-5; D uncertain. Trimming took off 6 bases at V and 1 base at J, with 9 bases between the two ends. This CDR3 has 13 residues. CDR3 coding DNA: TGTGCCAGCAGCCACACGACCCAAGAGACCCAGTACTTC. Its protein is CASSHTTQETQYF.

V gene TRBV20-1 combines with J gene TRBJ2-3, with D unresolved. V was cut by 1 base and J by 0 bases, with 2 bases left in between. The CDR3 is 12 amino acids. Germline V CDR1 and CDR2: DFQATT, SNEGSKA (reference sequence). The CDR3 is CSARVSTDTQYF. CDR3 DNA: TGCAGTGCTAGAGTAAGCACAGATACGCAGTATTTT.

V and J are TRBV6-6 and TRBJ2-3; a weak D match, TRBD2 (6 bases). The germline CDR1 and CDR2 sequences are MNHNY and SVGAGI (reference sequence). Trimming pared 2 bases from V and 2 bases from J, leaving 17 bases between. The CDR3 totals 17 residues. The CDR3 DNA reads as TGTGCCAGCAGTTACCAGCGGGTGGCATGGTCCACAGATACGCAGTATTTT. Translated: CASSYQRVAWSTDTQYF.

In its sample, this clone was seen many times. The CDR3 protein is CASSQEGTVSPLHF. Here the CDR3 DNA reads TGTGCCAGCAGCCAAGAGGGGACAGTCTCACCCCTCCACTTT. The chain has TRBV3-1 and TRBJ1-6; 7 bases fit TRBD1. The CDR3 is 14 residues long. Germline V gene sequence: CDR1 LGHDT, CDR2 YNNKEL (reference sequence). The junction had 3 bases not matched to a gene; V was cut back by 0 bases and J by 10 bases.

This clone is termed medium-sized. This same CDR3 is encoded by further DNA sequences in the sample. This chain connects TRBV6-1 to TRBJ2-3; a weak D match, TRBD1 (5 bases). V lost 11 bases and J lost 7, with 16 bases in between. Per germline, CDR1 MNHNS and CDR2 SASEGT. This CDR3 has 12 amino acids. In DNA, the CDR3 is TGTGCCGGCTCGGATTCAGGGTATACGCAGTATTTT. Its protein product is CAGSDSGYTQYF.

This rearrangement joins TRBV12-5 to TRBJ1-4, with TRBD1 as a possible D gene (5 bases). The V end was cut by 1 base, the J end by 0 bases, with 6 bases between. This CDR3 contains 15 residues. Per germline, CDR1 LGHNT and CDR2 FRNRAP. DNA of the CDR3: TGTGCTAGTGGTTTGGGGGACGCAACTAATGAAAAACTGTTTTTT. This sequence encodes CASGLGDATNEKLFF.

This chain links TRBV6-1 with TRBJ2-7; D remains ambiguous. Looked up from germline, CDR1 is MNHNS and CDR2 is SASEGT. The CDR3 contains 13 residues. V lost 6 bases to trimming and J lost 3 bases, with 12 bases between them. DNA for the CDR3: TGTGCCAGCAGCCGTTCATTGGGCTACGAGCAGTACTTC. This encodes CASSRSLGYEQYF.

The CDR3: CASSLPQGTGCLFF. CDR3 in DNA: TGTGCCAGCAGCTTGCCCCAAGGGACAGGGTGTTTGTTCTTC. The chain is built from TRBV7-8 and TRBJ2-1, with 9 bases aligning to TRBD1. Germline V gene lookup returns CDR1 SGHVS and CDR2 FQNEAQ. The length of the CDR3 is 14 residues. V lost 3 bases to trimming and J lost 15 bases; unmatched junction nucleotides: 12.

This clone appeared many times. This sequence joins TRBV7-2 and TRBJ2-3, with 9 bases that match TRBD2. Per germline, CDR1 SGHTA and CDR2 FQGNSA. This CDR3 has 15 amino acids. The V segment lost 6 bases and the J segment 2 bases; nucleotides outside the gene matches: 6. In DNA, the CDR3 is TGTGCCAGCAGTCATACTAGCGGGTTCACAGATACGCAGTATTTT. Encoded protein: CASSHTSGFTDTQYF.

J is TRBJ1-5 and V is TRBV6-1; no definite D call. Germline V lookup: CDR1 MNHNS, CDR2 SASEGT. V gave up 7 bases and J gave up 6 bases, with 22 bases separating them. This CDR3 comprises 16 residues. The CDR3 sequence: CASIPHAVGGGQPQHF. The CDR3 DNA follows: TGTGCCAGCATCCCCCACGCGGTAGGTGGCGGTCAGCCCCAGCATTTT.

This clone was detected only a few times. This chain uses TRBV20-1 with TRBJ2-1; TRBD2 matches 9 bases. V was pared by 7 bases and J by 3 bases, with 7 bases of the junction left unmatched. The CDR3 extends over 14 amino acids. The germline V gene has CDR1 DFQATT and CDR2 SNEGSKA (reference sequence). The CDR3 DNA reads as TGCAGTGACACCGGACTAGCGAACTACAATGAGCAGTTCTTC. Residues: CSDTGLANYNEQFF.

This clone was recorded many times. This chain joins TRBV20-1 and TRBJ1-1; tentative D call: TRBD1 (5 bases). The CDR3 runs to 13 residues. V lost 0 bases and J lost 6, with 11 bases in between. Germline values: CDR1 DFQATT, CDR2 SNEGSKA (reference sequence). CDR3 in amino acids: CSARDLSGSEAFF. The CDR3 region has the DNA TGCAGTGCTAGAGATTTGTCAGGGTCTGAAGCTTTCTTT.